This T cell receptor (beta chain) was sequenced for a study of T cells in Graves' hyperthyroidism and ophthalmopathy. Study information: Once the initial diagnosis was made, peripheral blood was obtained before any treatment.

Germline values: CDR1 LGHNA, CDR2 YNFKEQ. This CDR3 spans 15 amino acids. V lost 3 bases, J lost 0 bases, and 9 bases lay in between. Regarding the study as a whole: Most thyroid-expanded clonotypes above 0.001 were also found in blood. By a 13 V-J model, ophthalmopathy was set apart from stable hyperthyroidism.

This clonotype has only a few counts. Its specificity is unknown. A NOSPECS grade of at least 4, a Clinical Activity Score of at least 3 and duration under 3 months were recorded in ophthalmopathy patients. The source material, RNA transcripts, was used to amplify TCR beta CDR3 regions. A set of HTBI primers served as the primers for a first-round RT-PCR of the TCR CDR3. One entry per CDR3 protein, called by TCRdb with MiXCR from the multiplex PCR reads. Counted here are about 600,000 distinct CDR3 sequences, roughly 15% occurring once; the ten biggest clones make up 2.5% to 4%. The sample taken for sequencing was blood. The TCR sequence derives from a woman between 35 and 50 years old with Graves' ophthalmopathy. V is TRBV4-2 and J is TRBJ1-5; unclear D gene. The CDR3 sequence is CASSQTGYSNQPQHF. The DNA of the CDR3 is TGTGCCAGCAGCCAGACGGGTTATAGCAATCAGCCCCAGCATTTT.